Below, one T cell receptor (beta chain) is given with its context. The antigen is unknown. Sequence at one end of the junction differs from germline and may be a read error. This sample is part of a study of T cell clonotyping in hematopoietic cell transplantation. Study-level findings and limits: After transplant, recipient diversity fell while pathologically expanded clonotypes grew through day 180.

The data were produced by immunoSEQ multiplex PCR, yet TCRdb's version contains in-frame clones alone and is incomplete. This sample carries under 9,000 clones, around nine tenths of them seen once, and the ten largest clones take 4.2%. This TCR came from a male patient between 60 and 69 years old who had an allogeneic stem cell transplant from a related donor, so the T cells may come from the graft donor. Some clones in this sample may be carry-over from other donors' samples. The source material was peripheral blood mononuclear cells, sampled at the time of graft-versus-host disease after allogeneic stem cell transplant.

CDR3 sequence reads: CASGGAGLPQVSF. The CDR3 DNA is TGTGCCAGCGGGGGGGCAGGGCTCCCTCAAGTTTCCTTC. The chain employs TRBV2 and TRBJ1-2; the D gene is possibly TRBD1 (6 bases). The CDR3 is 13 residues long. From germline, CDR1 is SNHLY and CDR2 FYNNEI.